There are a few counts of the clone carrying this T cell receptor (beta chain). Researchers reported sorting CD4+ naive, central memory, regulatory and stem cell-like memory cells via CD45RO/CCR7/CD25/CD127/CD95/CD27. Expressed TCRB transcripts got sequenced, as all isolated RNA was reverse transcribed. Here immunoSEQ multiplex PCR was the method, and the copy in TCRdb shows in-frame clones only, minus some. Of 860,000 or so clones listed, roughly 16% are singletons. The source of the sample is a study of beta chain features in type 1 diabetes. The TCR originated in a woman younger than 35 in good health. Material for sequencing was naive CD4+ T cells from blood.

The CDR3 DNA reads TGTGCCAGCAGCTCGACCCGGGACTGGTCCATTCAGTACTTC. Translation: CASSSTRDWSIQYF. This chain joins TRBV5-4 and TRBJ2-4; weak D call: TRBD2 (6 bases). In germline, CDR1 is SGHNT, CDR2 YYREEE (reference sequence). The CDR3 totals 14 residues. Trimming took 3 bases from V and 9 from J, leaving 16 bases between them. Drawing the rest from reference TRBV5-4 and TRBJ2-4, the complete variable domain is ETGVTQSPTHLIKTRGQQVTLRCSSQSGHNTVSWYQQALGQGPQFIFQYYREEENGRGNFPPRFSGLQFPNYSSELNVNALELDDSALYLCASSSTRDWSIQYFGAGTRLSVL.